A selection of T cell receptor beta chains follows, all from one sample in a study of T cell responses to AZD1222 COVID-19 vaccine. TCRdb's table, derived via immunoSEQ multiplex PCR, lists solely in-frame clones and lacks some. The repertoire holds under 70,000 clones, with 60% to 85% as singletons. The sample in question was peripheral blood, obtained on day 0 of MenACWY control vaccination. These receptors originate from an adult in good health. Both conserved end residues are part of each CDR3. The D gene is left open where the match is weak. Clone size is given for some rows only: seen once, a few or many times, or a class if the clone is expanded.

V: TRBV4-2; D: NA; size: once; J: TRBJ1-4; DNA: TGTGCCAGCAGCCAAGAGTTGAGGCAAGTCGGAGAAAAACTGTTTTTT; CDR3: CASSQELRQVGEKLFF
V: TRBV7-9; D: NA; size: NA; J: TRBJ1-2; DNA: TGTGCCAGCAGCCATGAGATTCCGACGATCTATGGCTACACCTTC; CDR3: CASSHEIPTIYGYTF
V: TRBV5-1; D: NA; size: NA; J: TRBJ1-4; DNA: TGCGCCAGCAGCGGGGGTGCGGGGAATGAAAAACTGTTTTTT; CDR3: CASSGGAGNEKLFF
V: TRBV5-6; D: TRBD1; size: NA; J: TRBJ1-1; DNA: TGTGCCAGCAGCTACGGGACAGGGAGGAACACTGAAGCTTTCTTT; CDR3: CASSYGTGRNTEAFF
V: TRBV7-9; D: NA; size: NA; J: TRBJ1-3; DNA: TGTGCCAGCAGCTGGACGGGGGGGTTATCCCTTCCTGGAAACACCATATATTTT; CDR3: CASSWTGGLSLPGNTIYF
V: TRBV5-4; D: TRBD2; size: NA; J: TRBJ2-7; DNA: TGTGCCAGCAGCTTGCTTCTAGCGGGCTCCTACGAGCAGTACTTC; CDR3: CASSLLLAGSYEQYF
V: TRBV11-2; D: TRBD1; size: NA; J: TRBJ2-3; DNA: TGTGCCAGCAGCTTGGGGACAGGGGCCGACACAGATACGCAGTATTTT; CDR3: CASSLGTGADTDTQYF
V: TRBV3-1/TRBV3-2; D: NA; size: few; J: TRBJ1-5; DNA: TGTGCCAGCAGCCAAGGAACAGCTATCAATCAGCCCCAGCATTTT; CDR3: CASSQGTAINQPQHF
V: TRBV5-4; D: NA; size: NA; J: TRBJ2-1; DNA: TGTGCCAGCAGTTCGTTAGTAGAAGAGCAGTTCTTC; CDR3: CASSSLVEEQFF
V: TRBV5-1; D: NA; size: NA; J: TRBJ2-3; DNA: TGCGCCAGCAGCTACCTCGAGGCAGATACGCAGTATTTT; CDR3: CASSYLEADTQYF
V: TRBV6-5; D: TRBD1; size: NA; J: TRBJ1-6; DNA: TGTGCCAGCAGGTCAACAGGGGGCAGTTCACCCCTCCACTTT; CDR3: CASRSTGGSSPLHF
V: TRBV2; D: NA; size: NA; J: TRBJ1-3; DNA: TGTGCCAGCATATTCGAACAGGGAAGTGGAAACACCATATATTTT; CDR3: CASIFEQGSGNTIYF
V: TRBV4-1; D: NA; size: NA; J: TRBJ1-2; DNA: TGCGCCAGCAGCCAAGAGGGAATAGGAGGCTACACCTTC; CDR3: CASSQEGIGGYTF
V: TRBV7-2; D: NA; size: NA; J: TRBJ2-3; DNA: TGTGCCAGCAGCTTAGATGGGGCAGATACGCAGTATTTT; CDR3: CASSLDGADTQYF
V: TRBV28; D: TRBD2; size: NA; J: TRBJ2-3; DNA: TGTGCCAGCAGTTCCTACGGGGTAGCGGGGGTCACAGATACGCAGTATTTT; CDR3: CASSSYGVAGVTDTQYF
V: TRBV27; D: NA; size: NA; J: TRBJ1-5; DNA: TGTGCCAGCAGTTTCGGAAGAAACCATCAGCCCCAGCATTTT; CDR3: CASSFGRNHQPQHF
V: TRBV30; D: NA; size: NA; J: TRBJ1-5; DNA: TGTGCCTGGAGTGTACCCGGGGTAAGCAATCAGCCCCAGCATTTT; CDR3: CAWSVPGVSNQPQHF
V: TRBV5-6; D: NA; size: NA; J: TRBJ2-7; DNA: TGTGCCAGCAGCTCAAGCGGATCCTACGAGCAGTACTTC; CDR3: CASSSSGSYEQYF
V: TRBV20-1; D: NA; size: NA; J: TRBJ1-1; DNA: TGCAGTGCTAGTGACAGTGCTAGAGGGTCGGCTTTCTTT; CDR3: CSASDSARGSAFF
V: TRBV5-1; D: TRBD1; size: many; J: TRBJ2-7; DNA: TGCGCCAGCAGCTTAAGGACAGGGCTACACGAGCAGTACTTC; CDR3: CASSLRTGLHEQYF
V: TRBV20-1; D: NA; size: once; J: TRBJ2-5; DNA: TGCAGTGCTAGTGGGATCGAGACCCAGTACTTC; CDR3: CSASGIETQYF
V: TRBV5-1; D: NA; size: NA; J: TRBJ1-1; DNA: TGCGCCAGCAGCTTTTTTGATGGTAACACTGAAGCTTTCTTT; CDR3: CASSFFDGNTEAFF
V: TRBV19; D: TRBD2; size: NA; J: TRBJ2-2; DNA: TGTGCCAGTTCTAGCGGGGGGACCACCGGGGAGCTGTTTTTT; CDR3: CASSSGGTTGELFF
V: TRBV5-1; D: NA; size: NA; J: TRBJ2-7; DNA: TGCGCCAGCAGCTTGGGGATGGGGCAAGAGCAGTACTTC; CDR3: CASSLGMGQEQYF
V: TRBV6-1; D: NA; size: NA; J: TRBJ2-3; DNA: TGTGCCAGCAGTGAGGTTGACAGGGATACGCAGTATTTT; CDR3: CASSEVDRDTQYF
V: TRBV7-9; D: NA; size: NA; J: TRBJ2-5; DNA: TGTGCCAGCAGCCGCGGGACCTTTAGGCCCCCACGCGGTCAAGAGACCCAGTACTTC; CDR3: CASSRGTFRPPRGQETQYF
V: TRBV29-1; D: TRBD2; size: many; J: TRBJ2-1; DNA: TGCAGCGTTGAAGGGACTAGCGGAGGGGAGCAGTTCTTC; CDR3: CSVEGTSGGEQFF
V: TRBV19; D: TRBD2; size: NA; J: TRBJ2-1; DNA: TGTGCCAGTAGTACTAGCGGGGGCTACAATGAGCAGTTCTTC; CDR3: CASSTSGGYNEQFF
V: TRBV7-9; D: TRBD1; size: NA; J: TRBJ1-2; DNA: TGTGCCAGCAGCTCCGGGACAGGGTCCGCCTATGGCTACACCTTC; CDR3: CASSSGTGSAYGYTF
V: TRBV7-8; D: NA; size: NA; J: TRBJ1-2; DNA: TGTGCCAGCAGCCTCCCAGGGAAGAGCTACACCTTC; CDR3: CASSLPGKSYTF
V: TRBV5-1; D: TRBD1; size: NA; J: TRBJ2-2; DNA: TGCGCCAGCAGCTTCCGGGACAGGGTATACACCGGGGAGCTGTTTTTT; CDR3: CASSFRDRVYTGELFF
V: TRBV11-2; D: NA; size: NA; J: TRBJ1-1; DNA: TGTGCCAGCAGCTTGGGTAGGGAGGGCACTGAAGCTTTCTTT; CDR3: CASSLGREGTEAFF
V: TRBV5-5; D: NA; size: NA; J: TRBJ2-7; DNA: TGTGCCAGCAGCTTGGCCCAGGACAGCGGCTACTACGAGCAGTACTTC; CDR3: CASSLAQDSGYYEQYF
V: TRBV3-1/TRBV3-2; D: TRBD2; size: NA; J: TRBJ2-1; DNA: TGTGCCAGCAGCCAAGGTGGGCGGGAGGTAAATGAGCAGTTCTTC; CDR3: CASSQGGREVNEQFF